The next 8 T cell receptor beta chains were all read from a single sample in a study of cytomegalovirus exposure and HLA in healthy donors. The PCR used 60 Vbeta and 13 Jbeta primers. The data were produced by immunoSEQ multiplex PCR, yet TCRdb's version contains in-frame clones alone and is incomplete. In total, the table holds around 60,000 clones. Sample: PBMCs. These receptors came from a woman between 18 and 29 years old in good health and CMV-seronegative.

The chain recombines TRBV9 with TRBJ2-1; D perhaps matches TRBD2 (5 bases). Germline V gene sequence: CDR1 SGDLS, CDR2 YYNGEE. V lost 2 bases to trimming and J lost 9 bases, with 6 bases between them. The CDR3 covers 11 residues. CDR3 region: CASSVGGEQFF. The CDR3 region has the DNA TGTGCCAGCAGCGTCGGAGGTGAGCAGTTCTTC.

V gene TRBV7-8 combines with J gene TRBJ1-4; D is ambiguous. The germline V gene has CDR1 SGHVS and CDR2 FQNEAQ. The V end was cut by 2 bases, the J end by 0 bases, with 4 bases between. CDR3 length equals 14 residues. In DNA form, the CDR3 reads TGTGCCAGCAGCTTATTAGCAACTAATGAAAAACTGTTTTTT. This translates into CASSLLATNEKLFF.

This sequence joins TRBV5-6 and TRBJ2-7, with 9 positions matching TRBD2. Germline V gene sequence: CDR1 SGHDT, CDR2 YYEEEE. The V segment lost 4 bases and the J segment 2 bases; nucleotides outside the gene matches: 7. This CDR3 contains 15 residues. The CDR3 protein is CASSRLSGGTYEQYF. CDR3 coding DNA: TGTGCCAGCAGCCGGCTTAGCGGGGGCACCTACGAGCAGTACTTC.

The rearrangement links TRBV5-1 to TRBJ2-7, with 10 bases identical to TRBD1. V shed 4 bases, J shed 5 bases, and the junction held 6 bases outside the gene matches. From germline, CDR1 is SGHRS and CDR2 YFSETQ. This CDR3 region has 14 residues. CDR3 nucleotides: TGCGCCAGCAGCCCGGACAGGGGGAGGAACGAGCAGTACTTC. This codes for CASSPDRGRNEQYF.

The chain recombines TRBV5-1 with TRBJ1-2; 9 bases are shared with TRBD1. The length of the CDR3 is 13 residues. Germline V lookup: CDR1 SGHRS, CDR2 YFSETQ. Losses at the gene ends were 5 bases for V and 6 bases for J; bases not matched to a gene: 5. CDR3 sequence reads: CASSTQGADGYTF. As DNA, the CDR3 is TGCGCCAGCAGTACACAGGGGGCGGATGGCTACACCTTC.

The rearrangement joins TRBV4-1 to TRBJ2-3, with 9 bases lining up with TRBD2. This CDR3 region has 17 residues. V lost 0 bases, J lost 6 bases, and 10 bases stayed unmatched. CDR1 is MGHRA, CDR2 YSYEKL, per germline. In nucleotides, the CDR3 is TGCGCCAGCAGCCAAGAGGGGAGCGGGGGGCCGATTGATACGCAGTATTTT. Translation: CASSQEGSGGPIDTQYF.

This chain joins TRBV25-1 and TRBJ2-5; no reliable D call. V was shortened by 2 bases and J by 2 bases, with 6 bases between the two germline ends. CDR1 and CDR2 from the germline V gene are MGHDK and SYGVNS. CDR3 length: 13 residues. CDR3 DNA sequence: TGTGCCAGCAGTGAAAGGAGTCAAGAGACCCAGTACTTC. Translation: CASSERSQETQYF.

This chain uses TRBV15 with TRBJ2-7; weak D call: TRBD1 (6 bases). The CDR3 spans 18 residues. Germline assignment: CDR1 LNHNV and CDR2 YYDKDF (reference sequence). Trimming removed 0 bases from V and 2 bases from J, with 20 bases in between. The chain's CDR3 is CATSREEHRVIGAYEQYF. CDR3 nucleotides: TGTGCCACCAGCAGAGAGGAACACAGGGTGATAGGGGCCTACGAGCAGTACTTC.